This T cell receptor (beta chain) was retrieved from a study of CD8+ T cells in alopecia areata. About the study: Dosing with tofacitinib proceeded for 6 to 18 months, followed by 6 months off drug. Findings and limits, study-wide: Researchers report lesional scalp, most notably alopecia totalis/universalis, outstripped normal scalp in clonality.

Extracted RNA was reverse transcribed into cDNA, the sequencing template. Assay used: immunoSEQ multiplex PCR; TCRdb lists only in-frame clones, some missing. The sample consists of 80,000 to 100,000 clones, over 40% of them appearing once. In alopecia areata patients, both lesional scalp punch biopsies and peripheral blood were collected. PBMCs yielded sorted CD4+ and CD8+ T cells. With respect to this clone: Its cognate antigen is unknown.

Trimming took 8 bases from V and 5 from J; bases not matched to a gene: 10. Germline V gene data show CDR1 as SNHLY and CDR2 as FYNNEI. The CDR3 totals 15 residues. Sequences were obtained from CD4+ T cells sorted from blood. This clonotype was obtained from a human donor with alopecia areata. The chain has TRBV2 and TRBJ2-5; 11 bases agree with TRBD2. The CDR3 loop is CASGAGTSGHETQYF. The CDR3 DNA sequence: TGTGCCAGCGGAGCCGGGACTAGCGGTCATGAGACCCAGTACTTC.